These T cell receptor beta chains were read from a single sample in a study of blood T cells in healthy people across ages. TCRdb called the 5' RACE reads again in MiXCR, with one record for every CDR3 protein. The table shows approximately 770,000 distinct CDR3 sequences, with roughly 60% occurring only once. Sequenced input: blood. The source is a man aged 25 to 45 in good health. The CDR3 runs from the conserved cysteine through the conserved F or W. A D gene is named only where the DNA matches it firmly. Clone size is not always given. Where it is, it says once, few, many or a class for expanded clones.

>NA|TRBJ2-3|TRBV7-2|NA
CASSHGRSPGTDTQYF
TGTGCCAGCAGCCACGGACGGTCCCCTGGCACAGATACGCAGTATTTT
>NA|TRBJ2-7|TRBV5-1|TRBD2
CASSLGAGGPKEQYF
TGCGCCAGCAGCTTGGGAGCGGGGGGGCCCAAAGAGCAGTACTTC
>NA|TRBJ1-1|TRBV29-1|TRBD1
CSVATGTANTEAFF
TGCAGCGTTGCGACCGGGACAGCAAACACTGAAGCTTTCTTT
>NA|TRBJ2-7|TRBV20-1|NA
CSARGQNYEQYF
TGCAGTGCTAGAGGACAGAACTACGAGCAGTACTTC
>NA|TRBJ2-1|TRBV3-1|NA
CASSQALQVYHEQFF
TGTGCCAGCAGCCAAGCCCTTCAGGTATATCATGAGCAGTTCTTC
>NA|TRBJ1-6|TRBV4-3|NA
CASSRSISSYNSPLHF
TGCGCCAGCAGCCGGAGTATAAGCTCCTATAATTCACCCCTCCACTTT
>NA|TRBJ2-1|TRBV4-3|NA
CASSQESRSNERFF
TGCGCCAGCAGCCAAGAATCTAGGTCCAATGAGCGGTTCTTC
>NA|TRBJ2-1|TRBV5-1|NA
CASSLLDRTAYNEQFF
TGCGCCAGCAGCTTGCTGGACCGGACAGCCTACAATGAGCAGTTCTTC
>NA|TRBJ2-7|TRBV28|NA
CASHQPESSGNEQYF
TGTGCCAGTCACCAACCGGAAAGTTCCGGGAACGAGCAGTACTTC
>NA|TRBJ2-2|TRBV28|TRBD1
CAIQGAYSGELFF
TGTGCCATACAGGGGGCGTACTCCGGGGAGCTGTTTTTT
>few|TRBJ2-3|TRBV29-1|TRBD1
CSVTDRAGPDTQYF
TGCAGCGTTACCGACAGGGCAGGTCCAGATACGCAGTATTTT
>many|TRBJ2-7|TRBV12-3/TRBV12-4|NA
CASSLGVSYEQYF
TGTGCCAGCAGCCTTGGGGTCTCCTACGAGCAGTACTTC
>NA|TRBJ1-5|TRBV4-2|NA
CASSQGTTSNQPQHF
TGTGCCAGCAGCCAAGGGACAACTAGCAATCAGCCCCAGCATTTT
>NA|TRBJ2-3|TRBV6-5|NA
CASRQHRVGVDTQYF
TGTGCCAGCAGGCAACACAGGGTAGGGGTGGATACGCAGTATTTT
>few|TRBJ2-7|TRBV5-1|TRBD2
CASSLGRLAGNEQYF
TGCGCCAGCAGCTTGGGGCGTCTAGCGGGAAACGAGCAGTACTTC